This T cell receptor (beta chain) was obtained from a study of cytomegalovirus exposure and HLA in healthy donors. Study-wide results and limits: Cytomegalovirus association was assigned to around 150 TCR beta chains.

As for this clone: Its antigen is not known.

The trim removed 4 bases at V and 5 bases at J, leaving 7 bases unmatched. The germline CDR1 and CDR2 sequences are SGHAT and FQNNGV. The CDR3 is made up of 16 amino acids. The PCR used 60 Vbeta and 13 Jbeta primers. Assay used: immunoSEQ multiplex PCR; TCRdb lists only in-frame clones, some missing. The table includes over 75,000 clones, about three quarters detected once. The rearrangement links TRBV11-2 to TRBJ2-2; 10 positions match TRBD2. The receptor was derived from a man in his forties in good health and CMV-seropositive. Input material: PBMCs. CDR3 in amino acids: CASSSSSGRMTGELFF. DNA of the CDR3: TGTGCCAGCAGCTCCTCTAGCGGGAGAATGACCGGGGAGCTGTTTTTT.